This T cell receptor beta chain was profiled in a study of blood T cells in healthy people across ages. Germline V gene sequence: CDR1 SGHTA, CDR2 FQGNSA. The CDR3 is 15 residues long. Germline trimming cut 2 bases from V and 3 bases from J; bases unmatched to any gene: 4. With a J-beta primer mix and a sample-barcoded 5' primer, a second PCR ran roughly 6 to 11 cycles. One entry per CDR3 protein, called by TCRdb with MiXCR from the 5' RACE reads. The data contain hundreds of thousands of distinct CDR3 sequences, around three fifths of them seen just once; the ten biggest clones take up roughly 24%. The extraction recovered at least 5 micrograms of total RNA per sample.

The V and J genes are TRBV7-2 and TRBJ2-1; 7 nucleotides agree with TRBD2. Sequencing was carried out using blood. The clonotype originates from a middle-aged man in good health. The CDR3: CASSLQRGRYNEQFF. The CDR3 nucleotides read TGTGCCAGCAGCTTACAGCGGGGACGCTACAATGAGCAGTTCTTC.